This TCR beta chain was sequenced during a study of cytomegalovirus exposure and HLA in healthy donors. Note on this clone: The antigen is undetermined.

Whole-study results and caveats: An analysis done earlier found most TCR beta V segments productive about 87% or about 30% of the time. A later analysis found that most CMV-associated TCR beta chains appeared HLA-restricted.

PCR amplification relied on 60 Vbeta primers (plus 13 Jbeta primers). Generated by immunoSEQ multiplex PCR, the TCRdb table keeps only in-frame clones and is missing some. The sample holds more than 85,000 clones, 80% to 85% seen once. Germline loops: CDR1 MNHEY, CDR2 SMNVEV (reference sequence). CDR3 length: 17 amino acids. Trimming at V came to 1 base and at J to 5 bases, leaving 11 bases not matched to a gene. The receptor was isolated from a woman aged 55-70 years in good health and CMV-seropositive. V gene TRBV27 combines with J gene TRBJ1-5, with TRBD1 matching 7 bases. The material sequenced was PBMCs. This chain's CDR3 is CASSLWQGTAPYQPQHF. Written as DNA, the CDR3 is TGTGCCAGCAGTTTATGGCAAGGGACAGCTCCTTATCAGCCCCAGCATTTT.